This paragraph covers one T cell receptor (beta chain) sequence. The data were taken from a study of blood T cell repertoires in COVID-19. The method was immunoSEQ multiplex PCR; TCRdb's version includes in-frame clones alone and lacks a portion of them. Here the sample spans approximately 85,000 clones, about 92% being singletons. Trimming at V came to 4 bases and at J to 7 bases, leaving 14 bases not matched to a gene. The CDR3 totals 18 residues. Germline assignment: CDR1 SGHTA and CDR2 FQGNSA. The receptor comes from a man aged 50 or older with acute or convalescent COVID-19. The sample was peripheral blood. The V gene is TRBV7-2, the J gene TRBJ2-1; 12 nucleotides agree with TRBD1. The CDR3 reads CASSSSTGTGGDGNEQFF. In DNA, the CDR3 is TGTGCCAGCAGCTCATCGACCGGGACAGGGGGCGACGGAAATGAGCAGTTCTTC.